The clone carrying this TCR beta chain was seen repeatedly, ten times or more. Its antigen is undetermined. Library preparation (for TCRbeta) was performed with unique molecular identifiers. MiXCR, run by TCRdb on the PCR reads, gives a single entry per CDR3 protein. The data hold 220,000 or so distinct CDR3 sequences, with around 7.8% observed a single time. This CDR3 region has 14 residues. Deletions cut 6 bases from V and 6 bases from J, with 16 bases between. Germline V lookup: CDR1 LNHDA, CDR2 SQIVND (reference sequence). This entry is derived from a study of T-cell reconstitution after alpha-beta-depleted transplantation in children. Study-wide results and limits: By one year post-transplant, T-cell counts and diversity largely arose from T cells that were newly produced. Surviving thymic progenitors and recipient T cells were the source of high TCRbeta diversity at day 60 in some patients. About two months after transplant, alpha-beta T cells reportedly came from several hundred expanded graft clones.

The sequencing used PBMCs, mostly from graft donor cells, collected 180 days after TCRalphabeta/CD19-depleted stem cell transplant. The receptor's source is a male patient younger than 18 who had a stem cell transplant for acute lymphoblastic leukemia, so the T cells may come from the graft donor. The gene calls are TRBV19 and TRBJ2-3, with D unclear. This chain's CDR3 is CASRPATLRDTQYF. CDR3 sequence (DNA): TGTGCCAGTAGACCAGCGACTCTAAGGGATACGCAGTATTTT.